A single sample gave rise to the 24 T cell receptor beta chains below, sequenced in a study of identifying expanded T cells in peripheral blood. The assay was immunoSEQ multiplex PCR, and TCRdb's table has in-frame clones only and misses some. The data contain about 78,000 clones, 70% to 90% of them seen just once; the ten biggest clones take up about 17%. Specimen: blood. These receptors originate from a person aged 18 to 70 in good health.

CDR3 protein: CASSLVVSGRETQYF. The CDR3 DNA reads TGTGCCAGCAGCTTAGTAGTTAGCGGGAGAGAGACCCAGTACTTC. The chain recombines TRBV7-3 with TRBJ2-5; 9 bases fit TRBD2. CDR3 length: 15 amino acids. The germline V gene has CDR1 SGHTA and CDR2 FQGTGA. Trimming took 2 bases from V and 4 from J; bases not matched to a gene: 5.

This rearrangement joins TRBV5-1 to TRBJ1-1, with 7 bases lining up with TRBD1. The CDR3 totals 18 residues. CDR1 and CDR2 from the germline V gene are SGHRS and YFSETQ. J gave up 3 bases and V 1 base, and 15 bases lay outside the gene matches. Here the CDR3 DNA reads TGCGCCAGCAGCTTGTACGTCGGGCAGGGGGGTATCTACACTGAAGCTTTCTTT. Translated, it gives CASSLYVGQGGIYTEAFF. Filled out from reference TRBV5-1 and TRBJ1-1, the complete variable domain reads KAGVTQTPRYLIKTRGQQVTLSCSPISGHRSVSWYQQTPGQGLQFLFEYFSETQRNKGNFPGRFSGRQFSNSRSEMNVSTLELGDSALYLCASSLYVGQGGIYTEAFFGQGTRLTVV.

CDR3 sequence: CASSQDRYNEQFF. CDR3 in DNA: TGTGCCAGCAGCCAAGATCGGTACAATGAGCAGTTCTTC. The rearrangement joins TRBV14 to TRBJ2-1; D is unresolved. Deletions cut 0 bases from V and 4 bases from J, with 4 bases between. The CDR3 is 13 amino acids. Germline V gene data show CDR1 as SGHDN and CDR2 as FVKESK. Full variable domain (remainder filled in from reference TRBV14 and TRBJ2-1): EAGVTQFPSHSVIEKGQTVTLRCDPISGHDNLYWYRRVMGKEIKFLLHFVKESKQDESGMPNNRFLAERTGGTYSTLKVQPAELEDSGVYFCASSQDRYNEQFFGPGTRLTVL.

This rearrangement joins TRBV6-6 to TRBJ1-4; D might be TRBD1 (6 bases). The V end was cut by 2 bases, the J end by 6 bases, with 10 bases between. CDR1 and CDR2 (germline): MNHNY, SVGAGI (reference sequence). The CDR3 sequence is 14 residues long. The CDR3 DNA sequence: TGTGCCAGCAGTTACCGGGACACGGATGAAAAACTGTTTTTT. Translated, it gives CASSYRDTDEKLFF.

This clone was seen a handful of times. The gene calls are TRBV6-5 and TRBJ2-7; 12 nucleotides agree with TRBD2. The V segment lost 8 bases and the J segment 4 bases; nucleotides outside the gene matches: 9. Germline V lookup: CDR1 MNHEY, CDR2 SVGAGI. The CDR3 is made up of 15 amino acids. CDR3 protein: CASSPAGTSGYEQYF. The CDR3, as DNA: TGTGCCAGCTCACCTGCCGGGACTAGCGGGTACGAGCAGTACTTC.

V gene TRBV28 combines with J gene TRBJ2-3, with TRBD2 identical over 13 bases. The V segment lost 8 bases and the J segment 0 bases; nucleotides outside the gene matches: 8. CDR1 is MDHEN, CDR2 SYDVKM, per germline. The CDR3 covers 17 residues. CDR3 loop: CASHTSGRAQSTDTQYF. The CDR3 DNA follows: TGTGCCAGCCATACTAGCGGGAGGGCCCAAAGCACAGATACGCAGTATTTT.

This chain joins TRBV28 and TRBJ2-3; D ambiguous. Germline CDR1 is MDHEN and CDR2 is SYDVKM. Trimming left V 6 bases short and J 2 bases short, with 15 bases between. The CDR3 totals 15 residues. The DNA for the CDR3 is TGTGCCAGCAGGCTCGCAGGCATACTCACAGATACGCAGTATTTT. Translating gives CASRLAGILTDTQYF.

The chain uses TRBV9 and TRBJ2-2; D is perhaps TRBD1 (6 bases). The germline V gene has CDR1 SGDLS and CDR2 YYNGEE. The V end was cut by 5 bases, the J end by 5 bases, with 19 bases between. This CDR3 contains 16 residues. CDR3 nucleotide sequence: TGTGCCAGCAGTGACCAACGGGACATCAATACCGGGGAGCTGTTTTTT. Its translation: CASSDQRDINTGELFF.

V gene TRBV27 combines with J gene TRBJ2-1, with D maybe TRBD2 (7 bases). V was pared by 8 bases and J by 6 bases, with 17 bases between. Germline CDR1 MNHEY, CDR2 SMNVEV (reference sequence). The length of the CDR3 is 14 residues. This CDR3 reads CASGNLGGGNEQFF. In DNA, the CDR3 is TGTGCCAGCGGAAATCTAGGGGGGGGCAATGAGCAGTTCTTC.

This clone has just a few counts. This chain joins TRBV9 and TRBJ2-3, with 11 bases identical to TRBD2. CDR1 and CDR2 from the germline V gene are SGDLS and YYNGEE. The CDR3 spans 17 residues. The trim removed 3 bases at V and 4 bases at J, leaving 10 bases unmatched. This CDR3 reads CASSGMTSGNFADTQYF. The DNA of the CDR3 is TGTGCCAGCAGCGGAATGACTAGCGGGAATTTTGCAGATACGCAGTATTTT.

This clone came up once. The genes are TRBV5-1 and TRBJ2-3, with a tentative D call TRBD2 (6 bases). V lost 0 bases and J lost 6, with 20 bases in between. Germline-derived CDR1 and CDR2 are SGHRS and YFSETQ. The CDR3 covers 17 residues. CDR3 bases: TGCGCCAGCAGCTTGGGGGTCCTTGGGACTCCCCTTGATACGCAGTATTTT. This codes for CASSLGVLGTPLDTQYF.

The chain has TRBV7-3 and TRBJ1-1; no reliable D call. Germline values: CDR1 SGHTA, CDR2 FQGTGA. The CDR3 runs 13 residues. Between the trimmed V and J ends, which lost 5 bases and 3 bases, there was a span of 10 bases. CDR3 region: CASSPLGYTEAFF. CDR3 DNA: TGTGCCAGCAGCCCCCTTGGGTACACTGAAGCTTTCTTT.

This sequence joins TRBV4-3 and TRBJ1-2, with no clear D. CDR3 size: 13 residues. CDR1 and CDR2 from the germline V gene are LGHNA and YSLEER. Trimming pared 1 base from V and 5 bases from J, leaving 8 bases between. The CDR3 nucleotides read TGCGCCAGCAGCCAAGGACAAAGATATGGCTACACCTTC. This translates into CASSQGQRYGYTF.

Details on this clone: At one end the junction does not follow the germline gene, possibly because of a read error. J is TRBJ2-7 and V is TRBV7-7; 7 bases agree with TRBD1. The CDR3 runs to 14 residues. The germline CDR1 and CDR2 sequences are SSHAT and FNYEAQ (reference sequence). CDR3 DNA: TGTGCTAGCAGCCCGGACAGGAACCTGGACGAGCAGTACTTC. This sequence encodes CASSPDRNLDEQYF.

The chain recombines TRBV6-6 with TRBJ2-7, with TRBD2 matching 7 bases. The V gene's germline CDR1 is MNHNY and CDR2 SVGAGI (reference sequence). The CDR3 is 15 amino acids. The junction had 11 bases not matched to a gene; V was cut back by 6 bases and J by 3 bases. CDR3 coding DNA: TGTGCCAGCAGCCCAACTAGCGAACAGCGCTACGAGCAGTACTTC. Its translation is CASSPTSEQRYEQYF.

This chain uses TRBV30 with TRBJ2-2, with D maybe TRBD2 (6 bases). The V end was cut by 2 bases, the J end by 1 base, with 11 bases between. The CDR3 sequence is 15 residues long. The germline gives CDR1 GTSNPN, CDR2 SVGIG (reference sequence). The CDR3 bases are TGTGCCTGGAGTCCGGGGCGGGGGAACACCGGGGAGCTGTTTTTT. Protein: CAWSPGRGNTGELFF.

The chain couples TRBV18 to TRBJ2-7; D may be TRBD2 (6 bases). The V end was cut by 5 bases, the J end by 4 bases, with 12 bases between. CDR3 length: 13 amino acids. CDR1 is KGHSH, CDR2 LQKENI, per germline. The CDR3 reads CASSIGTEYEQYF. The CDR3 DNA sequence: TGTGCCAGCTCAATAGGGACTGAATACGAGCAGTACTTC.

The CDR3 DNA sequence: TGTGCCAGCAGCGTATCCTCATATGAGCAGTTCTTC. Its translation: CASSVSSYEQFF. The chain joins TRBV9 to TRBJ2-1; D is unresolved. The CDR3 length is 12 residues. Per the germline V gene, CDR1 is SGDLS and CDR2 is YYNGEE. V lost 1 base to trimming and J lost 8 bases, with 7 bases between them.

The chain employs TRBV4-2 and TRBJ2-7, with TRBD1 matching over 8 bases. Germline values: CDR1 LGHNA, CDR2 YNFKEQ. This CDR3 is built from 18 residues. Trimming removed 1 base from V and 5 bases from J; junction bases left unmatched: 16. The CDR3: CASSQGQGWTGNGDEQYF. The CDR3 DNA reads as TGTGCCAGCAGCCAAGGACAGGGATGGACAGGGAATGGGGACGAGCAGTACTTC.

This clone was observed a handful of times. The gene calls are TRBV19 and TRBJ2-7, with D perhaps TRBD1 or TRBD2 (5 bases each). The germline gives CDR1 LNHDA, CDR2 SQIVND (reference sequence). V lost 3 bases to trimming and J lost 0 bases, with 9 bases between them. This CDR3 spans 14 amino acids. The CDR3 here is CASSIEGSSYEQYF. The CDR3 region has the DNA TGTGCCAGTAGTATTGAGGGGAGCTCCTACGAGCAGTACTTC. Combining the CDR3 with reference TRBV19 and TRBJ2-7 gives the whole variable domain DGGITQSPKYLFRKEGQNVTLSCEQNLNHDAMYWYRQDPGQGLRLIYYSQIVNDFQKGDIAEGYSVSREKKESFPLTVTSAQKNPTAFYLCASSIEGSSYEQYFGPGTRLTVT.

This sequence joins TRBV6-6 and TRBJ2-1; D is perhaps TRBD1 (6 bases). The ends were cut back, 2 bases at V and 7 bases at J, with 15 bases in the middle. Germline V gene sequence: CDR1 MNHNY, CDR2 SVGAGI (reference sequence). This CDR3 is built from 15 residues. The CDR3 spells CASSYPTGIQNEQFF. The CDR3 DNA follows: TGTGCCAGCAGTTACCCAACAGGGATCCAGAATGAGCAGTTCTTC.

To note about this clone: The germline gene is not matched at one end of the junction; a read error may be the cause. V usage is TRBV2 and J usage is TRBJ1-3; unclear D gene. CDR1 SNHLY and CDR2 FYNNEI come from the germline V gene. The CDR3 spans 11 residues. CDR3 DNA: TGTGCCAGCAGTGAAGCGCAAAGGACTTCATTT. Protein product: CASSEAQRTSF.

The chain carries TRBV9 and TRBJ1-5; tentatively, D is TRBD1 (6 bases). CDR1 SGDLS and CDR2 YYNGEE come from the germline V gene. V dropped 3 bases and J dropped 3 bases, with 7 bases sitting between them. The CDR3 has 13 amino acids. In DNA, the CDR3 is TGTGCCAGCAGCGAGGGGGTCAATCAGCCCCAGCATTTT. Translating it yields CASSEGVNQPQHF. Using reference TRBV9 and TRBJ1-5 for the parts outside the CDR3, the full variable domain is DSGVTQTPKHLITATGQRVTLRCSPRSGDLSVYWYQQSLDQGLQFLIQYYNGEERAKGNILERFSAQQFPDLHSELNLSSLELGDSALYFCASSEGVNQPQHFGDGTRLSIL.

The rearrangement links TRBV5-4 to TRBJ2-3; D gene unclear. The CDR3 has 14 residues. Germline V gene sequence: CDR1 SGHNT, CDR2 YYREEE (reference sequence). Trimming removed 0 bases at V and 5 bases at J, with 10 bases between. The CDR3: CASSLDGAGDTQYF. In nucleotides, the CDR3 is TGTGCCAGCAGCTTGGATGGTGCAGGAGATACGCAGTATTTT.